The sequence of this T cell receptor beta chain was determined in a study of blood T cell repertoires in COVID-19. Study details: Italy, Spain and the United States were the sources of the convalescent and acute COVID-19 samples. The analysed material was cDNA or gDNA that came from T cells, B-cell-depleted T cells, or PBMCs.

Per the original methods: Reference gene primer amplification in the assay estimated nucleated cell counts. The assay was immunoSEQ multiplex PCR, and TCRdb's table has in-frame clones only and misses some. V, J and clone size were drawn from that table, and D and trimming were deduced from the DNA. This repertoire shows 150,000 or so clones, 90% found once; its top ten account for 15% to 20%. Looked up from germline, CDR1 is SGHRS and CDR2 is YFSETQ. Losses at the gene ends were 2 bases for V and 6 bases for J; bases not matched to a gene: 19. CDR3 length: 19 residues. The clonotype originates from a man in his 60s with active or convalescent COVID-19. Sequencing was done on a sample of peripheral blood. This chain links TRBV5-1 with TRBJ2-3; 9 nucleotides line up with TRBD2. CDR3 residues: CASSFSGGRMAGGPDTQYF. CDR3 DNA: TGCGCCAGCAGCTTCTCGGGGGGCAGGATGGCGGGAGGGCCTGATACGCAGTATTTT.